Below are 11 T cell receptor beta chains sequenced from a single sample in a study of CD8 T cells in ankylosing spondylitis. TCRdb reprocessed the 5' RACE reads via MiXCR and lists one record per CDR3 protein. The sample carries 250,000 or so distinct CDR3 sequences, about 20% recorded once. The specimen was blood, either unsorted or a sorted T cell fraction (not recorded which). These receptors came from a male donor with ankylosing spondylitis or in good health (not recorded which).

This clonotype was recorded a few times. The chain employs TRBV3-1 and TRBJ2-1; 7 bases agree with TRBD1. V trimming: 3 bases; J trimming: 2 bases; junction bases outside the gene matches: 4. There are 15 residues in the CDR3. Germline loops: CDR1 LGHDT, CDR2 YNNKEL (reference sequence). CDR3 residues: CASSQGTAPYNEQFF. DNA for the CDR3: TGTGCCAGCAGCCAGGGGACAGCCCCCTACAATGAGCAGTTCTTC.

The rearrangement uses TRBV3-1 and TRBJ2-1; 12 bases map to TRBD2. The CDR3 totals 14 residues. V shed 0 bases and J 10 bases; nucleotides not matched to a gene: 1. Germline V lookup: CDR1 LGHDT, CDR2 YNNKEL (reference sequence). The CDR3 nucleotides are TGTGCCAGCAGCCAAGATGGACTAGCGGGGGAGCAGTTCTTC. Translation gives CASSQDGLAGEQFF.

A few counts support this clonotype. The chain combines TRBV27 with TRBJ2-1; 13 bases line up with TRBD2. The CDR3 contains 16 residues. V shed 5 bases and J 3 bases; nucleotides not matched to a gene: 4. The V gene's germline CDR1 is MNHEY and CDR2 SMNVEV (reference sequence). CDR3 bases: TGTGCCAGCAGTCAAGGGACTAGCGGGGACTACAATGAGCAGTTCTTC. Amino acid sequence: CASSQGTSGDYNEQFF.

This chain connects TRBV4-1 to TRBJ1-5; no reliable D call. V was shortened by 1 base and J by 9 bases, with 10 bases between the two germline ends. The germline V gene has CDR1 MGHRA and CDR2 YSYEKL. This CDR3 has 13 amino acids. The CDR3 loop is CASSQAAGGPQHF. The CDR3 DNA follows: TGCGCCAGCAGCCAAGCGGCGGGAGGGCCCCAGCATTTT.

This chain connects TRBV4-1 to TRBJ2-7; D is uncertain. The CDR3 covers 14 residues. Germline CDR1 reads MGHRA; CDR2 reads YSYEKL. The ends were cut back, 0 bases at V and 6 bases at J, with 12 bases in the middle. CDR3 region: CASSQDRVSGEQYF. Written as DNA, the CDR3 is TGCGCCAGCAGCCAAGATCGGGTTTCGGGCGAGCAGTACTTC.

The chain is built from TRBV20-1 and TRBJ2-1; 7 bases align to TRBD1. This CDR3 region has 16 residues. Germline CDR1 and CDR2: DFQATT and SNEGSKA (reference sequence). The V gene end was trimmed by 6 bases and the J gene end by 8 bases; junction bases not matched to a gene: 19. CDR3 DNA sequence: TGCAGTGCGAATGACAGGGAAGCTCCCGCGGTGGATGAGCAGTTCTTC. Its protein is CSANDREAPAVDEQFF.

This chain joins TRBV11-2 and TRBJ2-1, with D perhaps assigned TRBD1 or TRBD2 (5 bases each). V was pared by 2 bases and J by 9 bases, with 17 bases between. Germline assignment: CDR1 SGHAT and CDR2 FQNNGV. The CDR3 is made up of 15 amino acids. The CDR3 bases are TGTGCCAGCAGCTTATATCCACAGGCAAGCGGTGAGCAGTTCTTC. Translating gives CASSLYPQASGEQFF. Together with reference TRBV11-2 and TRBJ2-1, the CDR3 gives the full variable domain: EAGVAQSPRYKIIEKRQSVAFWCNPISGHATLYWYQQILGQGPKLLIQFQNNGVVDDSQLPKDRFSAERLKGVDSTLKIQPAKLEDSAVYLCASSLYPQASGEQFFGPGTRLTVL.

This clonotype occurred a few times. V gene TRBV4-2 combines with J gene TRBJ1-2; 8 nucleotides agree with TRBD1. After removal of 0 bases from V and 3 bases from J, the junction contained 6 bases not matched to a gene. CDR3 length: 16 residues. Germline values: CDR1 LGHNA, CDR2 YNFKEQ. CDR3 region: CASSQEGTGPYYGYTF. The CDR3 nucleotides read TGTGCCAGCAGCCAAGAAGGGACAGGCCCCTACTATGGCTACACCTTC.

The table lists this clonotype with a few counts. The chain employs TRBV7-9 and TRBJ1-2; 7 nucleotides line up with TRBD1. The germline V gene has CDR1 SEHNR and CDR2 FQNEAQ (reference sequence). The CDR3 length is 13 residues. The V gene end was trimmed by 5 bases and the J gene end by 5 bases; junction bases not matched to a gene: 5. In nucleotides, the CDR3 is TGTGCCAGCAGCCCGACAGGGATGTATGGCTACACCTTC. Its protein is CASSPTGMYGYTF.

This clonotype was recorded many times. CDR3 amino acids: CASSSLVIAYEQYF. The CDR3 DNA reads as TGTGCCAGCAGCTCACTGGTGATAGCGTACGAGCAGTACTTC. V and J are TRBV7-2 and TRBJ2-7, with TRBD2 as a possible D gene (5 bases). The CDR3 extends over 14 amino acids. The germline gives CDR1 SGHTA, CDR2 FQGNSA. V was shortened by 4 bases and J by 4 bases, with 14 bases between the two germline ends.

This clonotype was seen only a few times. The gene calls are TRBV12-3 or TRBV12-4 and TRBJ2-3, with a possible D match to TRBD2 (5 bases). There are 15 residues in the CDR3. Between the trimmed V and J ends, which lost 3 bases and 1 base, there was a span of 11 bases. The CDR3 reads CASSFSPGGTDTQYF. The CDR3 DNA reads TGTGCCAGCAGTTTTAGCCCCGGGGGCACAGATACGCAGTATTTT.